This is a list of T cell receptor beta chains from one sample in a study of beta chain features in type 1 diabetes. Generated by immunoSEQ multiplex PCR, the TCRdb table keeps only in-frame clones and is missing some. Of about 640,000 clones in the sample, around 12% were seen once. The sample taken for sequencing was naive CD4+ T cells from blood. These receptors were obtained from a young man with type 1 diabetes. Both conserved end residues are part of each CDR3. D genes are given only for firm matches. Not all rows give a size; the values are once, few, many and, for expanded clones, a class.

d_call	v_call	j_call	clone_size	cdr3_aa	cdr3_nt
TRBD1	TRBV4-3	TRBJ1-6	NA	CASSLRGTGVINSPLHF	TGCGCCAGCAGCCTCCGGGGGACAGGGGTGATTAATTCACCCCTCCACTTT
NA	TRBV6-5	TRBJ2-3	NA	CASRGRVGTDTQYF	TGTGCCAGCCGGGGACGGGTGGGGACAGATACGCAGTATTTT
NA	TRBV14	TRBJ2-1	NA	CASSQDHPNEQFF	TGTGCCAGCAGCCAAGATCATCCCAATGAGCAGTTCTTC
NA	TRBV5-1	TRBJ2-5	few	CASSFVGRETQYF	TGCGCCAGCAGCTTCGTGGGTAGAGAGACCCAGTACTTC
TRBD1	TRBV7-6	TRBJ2-1	NA	CASSTDRANEQFF	TGTGCCAGCAGCACCGACAGGGCCAATGAGCAGTTCTTC
NA	TRBV7-2	TRBJ1-1	few	CASSLRASTGSEAFF	TGTGCCAGCAGCCTTAGAGCTTCGACGGGAAGTGAAGCTTTCTTT
NA	TRBV5-4	TRBJ2-5	once	CASSSYYGETQYF	TGTGCCAGCAGCTCCTACTACGGGGAGACCCAGTACTTC
NA	TRBV7-9	TRBJ1-5	NA	CASSLQADGEPQHF	TGTGCCAGCAGCTTACAGGCAGACGGGGAGCCCCAGCATTTT
NA	TRBV4-3	TRBJ1-1	NA	CASSQILVTYGTEAFF	TGCGCCAGCAGCCAAATCCTTGTTACTTATGGGACTGAAGCTTTCTTT
NA	TRBV7-2	TRBJ2-5	few	CASSLRGLGETQYF	TGTGCCAGCAGCTTACGAGGGTTAGGAGAGACCCAGTACTTC
NA	TRBV6-5	TRBJ1-3	few	CASSTGTSPGNTIYF	TGTGCCAGTTCGACAGGAACTTCGCCTGGAAACACCATATATTTT
NA	TRBV30	TRBJ1-2	NA	CAWSVVGYYGYTF	TGTGCCTGGAGTGTAGTGGGCTACTATGGCTACACCTTC
NA	TRBV7-9	TRBJ2-5	NA	CASSGPGTPVETQYF	TGTGCCAGTAGCGGCCCCGGGACCCCGGTTGAGACCCAGTACTTC
NA	TRBV7-3	TRBJ1-1	NA	CASSLTRDGDTEAFF	TGTGCCAGCAGCTTAACTCGCGACGGAGACACTGAAGCTTTCTTT
NA	TRBV6-1	TRBJ2-1	NA	CASSEIRVFSASNEQFF	TGTGCCAGCAGTGAAATAAGAGTCTTCTCTGCGTCCAATGAGCAGTTCTTC
TRBD2	TRBV15	TRBJ2-6	NA	CATSRGGSGANVLTF	TGTGCCACCAGCCGCGGGGGGTCTGGGGCCAACGTCCTGACTTTC
NA	TRBV4-2	TRBJ1-5	NA	CASSLTDSGNQPQHF	TGTGCCAGCAGCCTCACGGATTCAGGCAATCAGCCCCAGCATTTT
TRBD2	TRBV4-2	TRBJ2-4	few	CASSPRLLAGALAKNIQYF	TGTGCCAGCAGCCCCCGTTTGCTAGCGGGGGCTCTAGCCAAAAACATTCAGTACTTC
NA	TRBV7-9	TRBJ2-7	few	CASSSSPSSYEQYF	TGTGCCAGCAGCTCCTCCCCTAGCTCCTACGAGCAGTACTTC
NA	TRBV27	TRBJ1-2	few	CASSLYGTAIYGYTF	TGTGCCAGCAGTTTATATGGGACGGCGATCTATGGCTACACCTTC
NA	TRBV9	TRBJ2-5	once	CASSVGTGRYQETQYF	TGTGCCAGCAGCGTAGGGACGGGGCGGTACCAAGAGACCCAGTACTTC
NA	TRBV7-2	TRBJ2-1	NA	CASSNGQPSYNEQFF	TGTGCCAGCAGCAACGGACAGCCTTCCTACAATGAGCAGTTCTTC
NA	TRBV9	TRBJ2-7	NA	CASSVGLEEYEQYF	TGTGCCAGCAGCGTAGGACTAGAGGAATACGAGCAGTACTTC
NA	TRBV19	TRBJ1-5	few	CASSGAVDQPQHF	TGTGCCAGTAGTGGGGCCGTTGATCAGCCCCAGCATTTT
NA	TRBV28	TRBJ1-2	NA	CASSGGRKIYGYTF	TGTGCCAGCAGTGGAGGAAGGAAGATCTATGGCTACACCTTC
TRBD1	TRBV7-2	TRBJ1-2	few	CASRTPNRGHGYTF	TGTGCCAGCAGGACCCCGAACAGGGGGCATGGCTACACCTTC
NA	TRBV7-3	TRBJ1-3	few	CASSLMAGTGNTIYF	TGTGCCAGCAGCTTAATGGCAGGGACTGGAAACACCATATATTTT
NA	TRBV29-1	TRBJ2-7	few	CSASTTPTYEQYF	TGCAGCGCTTCCACGACCCCAACCTACGAGCAGTACTTC
TRBD2	TRBV7-3	TRBJ2-1	few	CASSSPGTSGDTTYNEQFF	TGTGCCAGCAGCTCTCCAGGGACTAGCGGGGACACCACCTACAATGAGCAGTTCTTC
NA	TRBV15	TRBJ1-4	few	CATSLMSQGSEKLFF	TGTGCCACCAGCCTTATGAGCCAGGGGTCAGAAAAACTGTTTTTT
TRBD2	TRBV4-3	TRBJ2-5	NA	CASSQGGILAETQYF	TGCGCCAGCAGCCAGGGGGGGATCCTTGCAGAGACCCAGTACTTC
NA	TRBV2	TRBJ2-1	NA	CASSFSVGLYNEQFF	TGTGCCAGCAGTTTTAGCGTGGGGCTATACAATGAGCAGTTCTTC
NA	TRBV6-5	TRBJ2-7	few	CASSYSRRPNYEQYF	TGTGCCAGCAGTTACTCGAGGCGGCCTAACTACGAGCAGTACTTC
TRBD1	TRBV10-3	TRBJ1-5	few	CAIRGQGDQPQHF	TGTGCCATCAGAGGACAGGGCGATCAGCCCCAGCATTTT
NA	TRBV2	TRBJ1-2	few	CASSASAATTPLTF	TGTGCCAGCAGTGCCTCCGCGGCGACCACTCCACTAACCTTC
NA	TRBV19	TRBJ1-4	NA	CASMTLTPAGLFF	TGTGCCAGTATGACCCTGACCCCCGCGGGACTGTTTTTT
NA	TRBV9	TRBJ1-2	NA	CASSVGGLSNYGYTF	TGTGCCAGCAGCGTAGGGGGATTGTCTAACTATGGCTACACCTTC
TRBD1	TRBV5-6	TRBJ1-4	few	CASSLQGAGEKLFF	TGTGCCAGCAGCTTGCAGGGGGCAGGTGAAAAACTGTTTTTT
NA	TRBV6-5	TRBJ2-3	few	CASQDRRESQYF	TGTGCCAGCCAAGACCGGCGCGAGTCGCAGTATTTT
NA	TRBV6-6	TRBJ2-4	NA	CASSYSRSPGNIQYF	TGTGCCAGCAGTTACTCCCGATCCCCGGGAAACATTCAGTACTTC
TRBD2	TRBV7-7	TRBJ2-1	NA	CASSLAYGGYNEQFF	TGTGCTAGCAGCTTAGCGTACGGGGGGTACAATGAGCAGTTCTTC
NA	TRBV5-1	TRBJ2-6	few	CASSLVLTGVSGANVLTF	TGCGCCAGCAGCTTGGTGTTGACGGGCGTCTCTGGGGCCAACGTCCTGACTTTC
TRBD2	TRBV4-2	TRBJ2-1	NA	CASSLWTSRNEQFF	TGTGCCAGCAGCCTTTGGACTAGCCGGAATGAGCAGTTCTTC
NA	TRBV11-3	TRBJ1-6	NA	CASSLTGLNSPLHF	TGTGCCAGCAGCTTAACTGGCCTTAATTCACCCCTCCACTTT
NA	TRBV30	TRBJ2-3	few	CAWSVLLRGDTQYF	TGTGCCTGGAGTGTATTACTACGGGGAGATACGCAGTATTTT
TRBD1	TRBV7-3	TRBJ2-3	NA	CASSPDRATDTQYF	TGTGCCAGCAGCCCAGACAGGGCTACAGATACGCAGTATTTT
NA	TRBV7-9	TRBJ2-3	NA	CASSLDFARAATDTQYF	TGTGCCAGCAGCTTAGATTTTGCCAGGGCGGCCACAGATACGCAGTATTTT
TRBD2	TRBV27	TRBJ2-7	few	CASSLRLAGTEQYF	TGTGCCAGCAGTCTCCGGCTAGCGGGGACCGAGCAGTACTTC
TRBD2	TRBV4-2	TRBJ2-1	few	CASSQTSFNEQFF	TGTGCCAGCAGCCAGACTAGCTTCAATGAGCAGTTCTTC
NA	TRBV27	TRBJ2-3	few	CASSPTYTDTQYF	TGTGCCAGCAGTCCTACCTACACAGATACGCAGTATTTT
NA	TRBV27	TRBJ1-6	few	CASSLDSYNSPLHF	TGTGCCAGCAGTCTCGACAGTTATAATTCACCCCTCCACTTT
TRBD1	TRBV4-2	TRBJ2-2	NA	CASSQAGQGVGTGELFF	TGTGCCAGCAGCCAAGCGGGGCAGGGGGTAGGCACCGGGGAGCTGTTTTTT
NA	TRBV19	TRBJ1-2	few	CASSTPDEDYGYTF	TGTGCCAGTAGTACCCCTGATGAGGACTATGGCTACACCTTC
NA	TRBV6-5	TRBJ2-3	NA	CASRNLGGYTDTQYF	TGTGCCAGCAGGAACTTAGGAGGCTACACAGATACGCAGTATTTT